This TCR beta chain was profiled in a study of cytomegalovirus exposure and HLA in healthy donors. Study-wide findings and caveats: Altogether, around 160 TCR beta chains were recorded as cytomegalovirus-associated.

A word on this clone: What it binds is not known.

This CDR3 contains 15 residues. V gave up 7 bases and J gave up 2 bases; unmatched junction bases: 3. CDR1 is SGHAT, CDR2 FQNNGV, per germline. The method was immunoSEQ multiplex PCR; TCRdb's version includes in-frame clones alone and lacks a portion of them. The repertoire holds roughly 130,000 clones, with just under 90% as singletons. Sequences were obtained from PBMCs. The sequence was collected from a woman aged 25-40 years in good health and CMV-seropositive. The chain carries TRBV11-2 and TRBJ2-1; 12 bases agree with TRBD2. The CDR3 loop is CASNLAGGTYNEQFF. The CDR3 DNA reads as TGTGCCAGCAACCTAGCGGGAGGGACCTACAATGAGCAGTTCTTC. The full variable domain, with the rest looked up from reference TRBV11-2 and TRBJ2-1, is EAGVAQSPRYKIIEKRQSVAFWCNPISGHATLYWYQQILGQGPKLLIQFQNNGVVDDSQLPKDRFSAERLKGVDSTLKIQPAKLEDSAVYLCASNLAGGTYNEQFFGPGTRLTVL.